These 29 T cell receptor beta chains share one sample of origin, sequenced in a study of cytomegalovirus exposure and HLA in healthy donors. Both 60 Vbeta primers and 13 Jbeta primers went into the PCR. Clones were read by immunoSEQ multiplex PCR, and TCRdb kept only the in-frame ones, dropping some. Here the sample spans 80,000 or so clones, around three quarters being singletons. What was sequenced was PBMCs. The receptor set was obtained from a woman in her 40s in good health and CMV-seronegative.

In this sample, this clone turned up once. The chain is built from TRBV11-2 and TRBJ2-3, with D unresolved. CDR3 length equals 17 residues. Trimming stripped 1 base from V and 0 bases from J, with 14 bases between. The germline gives CDR1 SGHAT, CDR2 FQNNGV. The CDR3 loop is CASSLASPGTSTDTQYF. For the CDR3, the DNA is TGTGCCAGCAGCTTAGCCTCCCCAGGCACTAGCACAGATACGCAGTATTTT.

The chain has TRBV7-9 and TRBJ1-1; D is possibly TRBD1 (5 bases). This CDR3 is built from 14 residues. V lost 5 bases and J 1 base, leaving 11 bases between the germline ends. Germline V gives CDR1 SEHNR, CDR2 FQNEAQ (reference sequence). In nucleotides, the CDR3 is TGTGCCAGCAGCGAACTCGGGGGGAACACTGAAGCTTTCTTT. It yields the protein CASSELGGNTEAFF.

The table lists this clone with a count of one. The chain carries TRBV23-1 and TRBJ1-2; 11 bases fit TRBD1. TRBV23-1 qualifies as an ORF whose function is uncertain. J gave up 1 base and V 3 bases, and 10 bases lay outside the gene matches. The CDR3 contains 18 residues. Here the CDR3 DNA reads TGCGCCAGCAGTCACCGGAAAGGACAGGGGGCGGATAACTATGGCTACACCTTC. Protein product: CASSHRKGQGADNYGYTF.

The rearrangement uses TRBV7-6 and TRBJ2-1, with 10 bases that match TRBD2. There are 17 residues in the CDR3. CDR1 and CDR2 (germline): SGHVS, FNYEAQ. Trimming at V came to 5 bases and at J to 1 base, leaving 8 bases not matched to a gene. CDR3 amino acids: CASSPKRGGQSYNEQFF. The CDR3 coding sequence is TGTGCCAGCAGCCCCAAGCGGGGGGGGCAGTCCTACAATGAGCAGTTCTTC.

The chain links TRBV7-2 to TRBJ2-5; TRBD1 is a possible D gene (5 bases). The CDR3 extends over 16 amino acids. V shed 1 base and J shed 9 bases, with 21 bases lying between them. Germline V CDR1 and CDR2: SGHTA, FQGNSA. The CDR3 spells CASSLERQSDSGAQYF. DNA for the CDR3: TGTGCCAGCAGCTTAGAGAGACAGTCCGATTCCGGTGCCCAGTACTTC.

This chain joins TRBV7-2 and TRBJ1-4; no firm D call. V was clipped by 3 bases and J by 3 bases, with 14 bases between them. This CDR3 contains 16 residues. From germline, CDR1 is SGHTA and CDR2 FQGNSA. CDR3 DNA sequence: TGTGCCAGCAGCTTGGGAGGTGCCGCGGCTAATGAAAAACTGTTTTTT. Translating gives CASSLGGAAANEKLFF.

V is TRBV5-1 and J is TRBJ2-3; D remains ambiguous. Germline V gene data show CDR1 as SGHRS and CDR2 as YFSETQ. This CDR3 contains 13 residues. V lost 2 bases, J lost 0 bases, and 4 bases lay in between. The CDR3 protein is CASSFGSTDTQYF. The CDR3 DNA is TGCGCCAGCAGCTTCGGGAGCACAGATACGCAGTATTTT.

This clone showed up just a few times. J is TRBJ2-7 and V is TRBV30; TRBD1 aligns across 12 bases. The CDR3 is made up of 16 amino acids. V trimming: 0 bases; J trimming: 7 bases; junction bases outside the gene matches: 10. The V gene's germline CDR1 is GTSNPN and CDR2 SVGIG (reference sequence). The CDR3 loop reads CAWSVTPGQGAGEQYF. CDR3 DNA sequence: TGTGCCTGGAGTGTAACCCCGGGACAGGGGGCAGGTGAGCAGTACTTC.

The chain uses TRBV27 and TRBJ2-1; TRBD2 matches 8 bases. The CDR3 is 18 residues long. Germline V gene sequence: CDR1 MNHEY, CDR2 SMNVEV (reference sequence). Trimming took 4 bases from V and 3 from J; bases not matched to a gene: 14. CDR3 sequence (DNA): TGTGCCAGCAGTTGGGGAGTCGGGGGGGGTCCTTTCTACAATGAGCAGTTCTTC. This codes for CASSWGVGGGPFYNEQFF.

This clone occurred once. This chain links TRBV6-5 with TRBJ1-2; 8 nucleotides agree with TRBD1. Germline CDR1 MNHEY, CDR2 SVGAGI. CDR3 size: 13 residues. J was trimmed by 6 bases and V by 0 bases; bases with no gene match: 0. CDR3 in DNA: TGTGCCAGCAGTTACTCGACAGGGGATGGCTACACCTTC. Translated: CASSYSTGDGYTF.

V and J are TRBV19 and TRBJ2-3; 9 bases are a match to TRBD2. Trimming cost V 3 bases and J 7 bases; bases outside gene matches: 8. There are 15 residues in the CDR3. The germline gives CDR1 LNHDA, CDR2 SQIVND (reference sequence). CDR3 protein: CASSIVAGEGYTQYF. CDR3 nucleotide sequence: TGTGCCAGTAGTATTGTAGCGGGAGAGGGGTATACGCAGTATTTT.

The V and J genes are TRBV10-3 and TRBJ2-3; D not resolved. V lost 10 bases and J lost 2, with 16 bases in between. The germline CDR1 and CDR2 sequences are ENHRY and SYGVKD. This CDR3 has 14 amino acids. The CDR3 bases are TGTGCCACTCGACAAACCTCCTCCACAGATACGCAGTATTTT. Translation: CATRQTSSTDTQYF.

The rearrangement uses TRBV5-1 and TRBJ1-4; TRBD1 is a possible D gene (6 bases). Germline CDR1 SGHRS, CDR2 YFSETQ. The germline V and J ends were trimmed by 1 base and 0 bases, with 10 bases remaining between them. The CDR3 covers 16 residues. CDR3 sequence reads: CASSLRRGATNEKLFF. The CDR3 nucleotides are TGCGCCAGCAGCTTGCGCAGGGGTGCAACTAATGAAAAACTGTTTTTT. The full variable domain, in which reference TRBV5-1 and TRBJ1-4 provide the parts outside the CDR3, is KAGVTQTPRYLIKTRGQQVTLSCSPISGHRSVSWYQQTPGQGLQFLFEYFSETQRNKGNFPGRFSGRQFSNSRSEMNVSTLELGDSALYLCASSLRRGATNEKLFFGSGTQLSVL.

The table lists this clone with a few counts. Different DNA sequences within this sample yield the same CDR3. The rearrangement joins TRBV7-9 to TRBJ1-1; D perhaps matches TRBD1 (6 bases). Germline lookup yields CDR1 SEHNR and CDR2 FQNEAQ (reference sequence). Trimming took off 1 base at V and 5 bases at J, with 8 bases between the two ends. This CDR3 is 13 amino acids long. In nucleotides, the CDR3 is TGTGCCAGCAGCTTAGGTCAGGGGACTGAAGCTTTCTTT. It translates to CASSLGQGTEAFF. Together with reference TRBV7-9 and TRBJ1-1, the CDR3 gives the full variable domain: DTGVSQNPRHKITKRGQNVTFRCDPISEHNRLYWYRQTLGQGPEFLTYFQNEAQLEKSRLLSDRFSAERPKGSFSTLEIQRTEQGDSAMYLCASSLGQGTEAFFGQGTRLTVV.

The chain recombines TRBV28 with TRBJ2-1, with D perhaps TRBD1 (6 bases). In germline, CDR1 is MDHEN, CDR2 SYDVKM. The CDR3 runs 15 residues. Trimming took 5 bases from V and 8 from J, leaving 19 bases between them. The CDR3 sequence is CASSRPGTPGHEQFF. In DNA form, the CDR3 reads TGTGCCAGCAGTAGACCCGGGACACCGGGCCATGAGCAGTTCTTC.

The chain recombines TRBV4-1 with TRBJ2-3; 15 bases align to TRBD2. V shed 2 bases, J shed 2 bases, and the junction held 8 bases outside the gene matches. CDR1 and CDR2 (germline): MGHRA, YSYEKL. This CDR3 spans 19 amino acids. The CDR3 DNA reads as TGCGCCAGCAGCCAATACGGGACTAGCGGGAGGCATTACACAGATACGCAGTATTTT. Residues: CASSQYGTSGRHYTDTQYF.

The gene calls are TRBV29-1 and TRBJ1-2; 7 nucleotides line up with TRBD1. V lost 6 bases, J lost 2 bases, and 6 bases stayed unmatched. Germline CDR1 and CDR2: SQVTM and ANQGSEA. This CDR3 has 13 amino acids. Here the CDR3 reads CSVLQGTNYGYTF. In DNA, the CDR3 is TGCAGCGTGCTACAGGGGACCAACTATGGCTACACCTTC.

This rearrangement joins TRBV30 to TRBJ1-1; 7 bases line up with TRBD1. Germline CDR1 and CDR2: GTSNPN and SVGIG (reference sequence). The CDR3 contains 13 residues. The CDR3 sequence is CARSTRGRSEAFF. Written as DNA, the CDR3 is TGTGCTCGGAGTACCAGGGGGAGATCTGAAGCTTTCTTT.

This rearrangement joins TRBV10-1 to TRBJ1-4; the D is unclear. Germline-derived CDR1 and CDR2 are WNHNN and SYGVQD (reference sequence). This CDR3 contains 16 residues. V was clipped by 3 bases and J by 3 bases, with 14 bases between them. CDR3 bases: TGCGCCAGCAGTGAACGATTGGACGGGGCTAATGAAAAACTGTTTTTT. Translation: CASSERLDGANEKLFF.

V and J are TRBV29-1 and TRBJ2-5; D call uncertain. The CDR3 covers 15 residues. Germline V lookup: CDR1 SQVTM, CDR2 ANQGSEA. Trimming stripped 7 bases from V and 1 base from J, with 19 bases between. CDR3 sequence reads: CSAMPRQRVQETQYF. CDR3 nucleotide sequence: TGCAGCGCCATGCCTAGGCAGAGAGTCCAAGAGACCCAGTACTTC.

In regard to this clone: Germline is not matched at one junction end, which may reflect a read error. The chain's CDR3 is CATSLPGGVFYGYTF. In DNA, the CDR3 is TGTGCCACCAGTTTACCAGGGGGCGTATTCTATGGCTACACCTTC. The chain uses TRBV28 and TRBJ1-2, with 8 positions matching TRBD1. This CDR3 is built from 15 residues. The germline V gene has CDR1 MDHEN and CDR2 SYDVKM.

V gene TRBV29-1 combines with J gene TRBJ1-1, with 7 bases fitting TRBD1. The germline gives CDR1 SQVTM, CDR2 ANQGSEA. V lost 5 bases, J lost 4 bases, and 10 bases stayed unmatched. The CDR3 has 14 residues. The CDR3 protein is CSVLIRTGFTEAFF. CDR3 nucleotides: TGCAGCGTTTTAATCCGGACAGGCTTCACTGAAGCTTTCTTT.

The gene calls are TRBV7-2 and TRBJ2-7; 8 nucleotides match TRBD2. Per germline, CDR1 SGHTA and CDR2 FQGNSA. CDR3 length: 19 residues. V gave up 3 bases and J gave up 4 bases; unmatched junction bases: 20. CDR3 DNA: TGTGCCAGCAGCTTCAGAGCGCCACTGATAGCGGGAACTCCGTACGAGCAGTACTTC. Protein sequence: CASSFRAPLIAGTPYEQYF.

The genes are TRBV15 and TRBJ1-1; 9 positions agree with TRBD1. The CDR3 length is 13 residues. J gave up 5 bases and V 3 bases, and 1 base lay outside the gene matches. Germline-derived CDR1 and CDR2 are LNHNV and YYDKDF (reference sequence). Written as DNA, the CDR3 is TGTGCCACCAGCAGGGACAGGGGAACTGAAGCTTTCTTT. Its protein is CATSRDRGTEAFF.

This chain uses TRBV18 with TRBJ1-5, with 9 bases lining up with TRBD1. Germline CDR1 and CDR2: KGHSH and LQKENI. The length of the CDR3 is 14 residues. V was pared by 6 bases and J by 4 bases, with 4 bases of the junction left unmatched. In DNA, the CDR3 is TGTGCCAGCTCCCCCGGGACAGGGAATCAGCCCCAGCATTTT. The encoded protein is CASSPGTGNQPQHF.

The chain is built from TRBV2 and TRBJ2-5; no reliable D call. Germline-derived CDR1 and CDR2 are SNHLY and FYNNEI. V lost 6 bases and J 2 bases, leaving 10 bases between the germline ends. The CDR3 totals 13 residues. The CDR3 is CASSPTTQETQYF. The DNA for the CDR3 is TGTGCCAGCAGCCCTACGACTCAAGAGACCCAGTACTTC.

This chain links TRBV5-4 with TRBJ2-7; TRBD2 is a possible D gene (6 bases). The germline V gene has CDR1 SGHNT and CDR2 YYREEE (reference sequence). Trimming stripped 3 bases from V and 4 bases from J, with 14 bases between. This CDR3 spans 14 amino acids. This CDR3 reads CASSYTTSPYEQYF. The CDR3 nucleotides read TGTGCCAGCAGCTACACTACTAGCCCTTACGAGCAGTACTTC.

CDR3 DNA: TGCGCCAGCAGCCAAGAAGGAGGGACGGGAAACTATGGCTACACCTTC. Protein: CASSQEGGTGNYGYTF. The V call is TRBV4-1, the J call TRBJ1-2, with D perhaps matching TRBD1 (5 bases). The CDR3 contains 16 residues. CDR1 and CDR2 (germline): MGHRA, YSYEKL. V was shortened by 0 bases and J by 2 bases, with 13 bases between the two germline ends.

The V gene is TRBV5-5, the J gene TRBJ1-4; 8 bases align to TRBD1. The junction had 5 bases not matched to a gene; V was cut back by 4 bases and J by 3 bases. The CDR3 spans 15 residues. Germline V CDR1 and CDR2: SGHKS, YYEKEE (reference sequence). CDR3 protein: CASSISTGANEKLFF. The DNA for the CDR3 is TGTGCCAGCAGCATCTCGACAGGGGCTAATGAAAAACTGTTTTTT.